These 8 T cell receptor beta chains originate from one sample sequenced in a study of response to subunit inactivated influenza vaccine. MiXCR was run by TCRdb on the RT-PCR reads, yielding one entry per CDR3 protein. The profile shows fewer than 600,000 distinct CDR3 sequences, about 7.2% of them singletons. Specimen: PBMCs from blood, collected around 2 years after vaccination. The origin of the receptors is a man aged 45 to 70 who received an inactivated influenza vaccine.

This clonotype was found a few times. V usage is TRBV19 and J usage is TRBJ2-1; a possible D gene is TRBD1 (6 bases). This CDR3 contains 14 residues. Deletions cut 6 bases from V and 5 bases from J, with 14 bases between. Germline V CDR1 and CDR2: LNHDA, SQIVND (reference sequence). This CDR3 is CASRNQGQDNEQFF. In nucleotides, the CDR3 is TGTGCCAGTAGGAACCAGGGGCAGGACAATGAGCAGTTCTTC.

The chain has TRBV7-9 and TRBJ2-7; D is unclear. This CDR3 spans 14 amino acids. The V gene lost 4 bases and the J gene lost 2 bases, with 12 bases spanning the gap. Germline CDR1 SEHNR, CDR2 FQNEAQ (reference sequence). This chain's CDR3 is CASSYLQTPYEQYF. CDR3 coding DNA: TGTGCCAGCAGCTACCTACAGACCCCCTACGAGCAGTACTTC.

This rearrangement joins TRBV7-3 to TRBJ2-2; 7 bases line up with TRBD1. Germline V gene data show CDR1 as SGHTA and CDR2 as FQGTGA. Germline trimming cut 5 bases from V and 4 bases from J; bases unmatched to any gene: 7. CDR3 length: 15 residues. CDR3 region: CASSPGQAGTGELFF. CDR3 DNA: TGTGCCAGCAGCCCAGGACAGGCGGGCACCGGGGAGCTGTTTTTT.

This clonotype appeared many times. Written as DNA, the CDR3 is TGCAGTGCTAGAGTGCAGGGATACACAGATACGCAGTATTTT. It codes for CSARVQGYTDTQYF. V gene TRBV20-1 combines with J gene TRBJ2-3; D might be TRBD1 (5 bases). The CDR3 length is 14 residues. Germline assignment: CDR1 DFQATT and CDR2 SNEGSKA (reference sequence). V lost 1 base and J lost 2, with 10 bases in between.

This clonotype was recorded at least ten times. The CDR3 spells CASGGTATYEQYF. The CDR3 DNA reads TGTGCCAGCGGCGGGACGGCTACCTACGAGCAGTACTTC. This chain joins TRBV12-3 or TRBV12-4 and TRBJ2-7, with a weak D call TRBD2 (6 bases). V lost 8 bases and J 2 bases, leaving 13 bases between the germline ends. The CDR3 runs to 13 residues.

This clonotype was found a few times. The chain joins TRBV6-1 to TRBJ2-1; D is possibly TRBD1 or TRBD2 (7 bases each). Germline V gives CDR1 MNHNS, CDR2 SASEGT. The CDR3 sequence is 16 residues long. V lost 7 bases and J 2 bases, leaving 18 bases between the germline ends. DNA for the CDR3: TGTGCCAGCATCCCGGGGGGACAGCGGACCTACAATGAGCAGTTCTTC. Translating gives CASIPGGQRTYNEQFF.

The genes are TRBV28 and TRBJ2-1, with D tentatively TRBD2 (6 bases). The CDR3 runs to 14 residues. Germline CDR1 and CDR2: MDHEN and SYDVKM. The V gene lost 8 bases and the J gene lost 10 bases, with 21 bases spanning the gap. Here the CDR3 DNA reads TGTGCCAGCCGGATACACGGAGTCCGGGGGGAGCAGTTCTTC. Protein: CASRIHGVRGEQFF.

The chain couples TRBV6-1 to TRBJ1-5; D uncertain. The CDR3 contains 14 residues. V dropped 6 bases and J dropped 3 bases, with 12 bases sitting between them. Per germline, CDR1 MNHNS and CDR2 SASEGT. The CDR3 DNA reads as TGTGCCAGCAGCCCCAGGTCGAACAATCAGCCCCAGCATTTT. Protein product: CASSPRSNNQPQHF.